The T cell receptor (beta chain) under discussion was sequenced for a study of CD8 T cells in Susac syndrome. Reverse transcription of about 0.5 to 1 ug RNA was carried out with random hexamers. TCRdb fed the immunoSEQ multiplex PCR reads into MiXCR, producing one record per CDR3 protein. The sample has some 70,000 distinct CDR3 sequences, roughly 94% seen once. The CDR3 is made up of 15 amino acids. CDR1 and CDR2 from the germline V gene are MNHEY and SMNVEV (reference sequence). With 2 bases removed from V and 7 bases from J, the gap between germline ends came to 16 bases. This TCR came from a human donor with multiple sclerosis. The sequenced material came from CD8+ T cells from PBMCs. V usage is TRBV27 and J usage is TRBJ2-3, with TRBD1 as a possible D gene (6 bases). For the CDR3, the DNA is TGTGCCAGCAGTTTAGATGCCAGAGGGGGAAATACGCAGTATTTT. This translates into CASSLDARGGNTQYF.